The clone carrying this T cell receptor beta chain came up many times. No antigen is known for it. TCRdb re-called the multiplex PCR reads with MiXCR, one entry per CDR3 protein. Here the sample spans about 14,000 distinct CDR3 sequences, around 58% being singletons. The data derive from a study of breast tumors, draining lymph nodes, adjacent tissues. Study-wide results and limits: The lymph node origin of tumor T cells was framed as consistent with a hypothesis, not demonstrated. Compared with lymph nodes, tumors were less diverse; compared with nontumor tissue, more. Tumor and nontumor repertoires were significantly more similar in luminal-like than in basal-like breast cancer.

Germline CDR1 reads SGDLS; CDR2 reads YYNGEE. CDR3 length equals 14 residues. V lost 4 bases to trimming and J lost 4 bases; unmatched junction nucleotides: 4. The source is a female donor with breast cancer. Some clones in this sample may be carry-over from other donors' samples. The sequencing sample was made of tumor-adjacent breast tissue. The rearrangement joins TRBV9 to TRBJ2-3; 9 bases are a match to TRBD2. The CDR3 region is CASSRLAGADTQYF. The CDR3 bases are TGTGCCAGCAGCAGGTTAGCGGGAGCAGATACGCAGTATTTT.